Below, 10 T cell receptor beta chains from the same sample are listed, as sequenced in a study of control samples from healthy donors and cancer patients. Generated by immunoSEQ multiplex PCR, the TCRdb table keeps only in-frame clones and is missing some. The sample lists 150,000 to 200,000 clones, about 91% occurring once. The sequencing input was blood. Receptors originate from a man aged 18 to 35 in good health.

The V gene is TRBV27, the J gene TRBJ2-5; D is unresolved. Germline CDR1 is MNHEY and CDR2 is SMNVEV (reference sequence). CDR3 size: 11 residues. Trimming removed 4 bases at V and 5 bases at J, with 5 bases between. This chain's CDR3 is CASSSAETQYF. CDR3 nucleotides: TGTGCCAGCAGTTCCGCCGAGACCCAGTACTTC.

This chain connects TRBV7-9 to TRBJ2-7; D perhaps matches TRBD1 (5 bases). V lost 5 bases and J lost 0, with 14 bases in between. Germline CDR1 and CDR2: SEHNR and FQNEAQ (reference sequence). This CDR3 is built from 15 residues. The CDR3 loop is CASSPRNRPSYEQYF. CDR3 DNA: TGTGCCAGCAGCCCCCGCAACAGGCCCTCCTACGAGCAGTACTTC.

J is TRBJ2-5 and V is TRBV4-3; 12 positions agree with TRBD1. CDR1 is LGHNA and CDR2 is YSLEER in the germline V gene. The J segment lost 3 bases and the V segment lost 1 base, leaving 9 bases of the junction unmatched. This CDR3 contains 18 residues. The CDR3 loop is CASSQGPGQGAWEETQYF. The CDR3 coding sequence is TGCGCCAGCAGCCAAGGACCGGGACAGGGGGCTTGGGAAGAGACCCAGTACTTC.

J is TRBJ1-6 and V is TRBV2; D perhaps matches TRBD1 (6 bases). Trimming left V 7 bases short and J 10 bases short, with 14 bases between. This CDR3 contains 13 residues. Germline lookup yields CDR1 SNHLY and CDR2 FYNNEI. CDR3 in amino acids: CASNEQGASPLHF. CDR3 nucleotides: TGTGCCAGCAACGAACAGGGCGCATCACCCCTCCACTTT.

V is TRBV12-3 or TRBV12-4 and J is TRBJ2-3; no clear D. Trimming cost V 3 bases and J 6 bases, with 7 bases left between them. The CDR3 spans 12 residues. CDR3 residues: CASSFGMDTQYF. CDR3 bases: TGTGCCAGCAGTTTCGGTATGGATACGCAGTATTTT.

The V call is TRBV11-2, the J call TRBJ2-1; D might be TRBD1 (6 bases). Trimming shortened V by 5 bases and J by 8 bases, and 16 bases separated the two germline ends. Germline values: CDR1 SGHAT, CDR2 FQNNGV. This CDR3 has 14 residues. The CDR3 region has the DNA TGTGCCAGCAGCCTACAGGGCTACCTGGATGAGCAGTTCTTC. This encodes CASSLQGYLDEQFF.

As DNA, the CDR3 is TGTGCCAGCAGCCACCAACAGTTGTGGGGCTACGAGCAGTACTTC. Residues: CASSHQQLWGYEQYF. The chain has TRBV11-2 and TRBJ2-7; D gene uncertain. CDR1 SGHAT and CDR2 FQNNGV come from the germline V gene. This CDR3 has 15 residues. With 5 bases removed from V and 3 bases from J, the gap between germline ends came to 17 bases.

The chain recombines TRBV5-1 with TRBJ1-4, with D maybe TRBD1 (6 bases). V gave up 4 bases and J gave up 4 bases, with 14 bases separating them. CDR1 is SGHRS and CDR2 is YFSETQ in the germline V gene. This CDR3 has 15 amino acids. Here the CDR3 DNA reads TGCGCCAGCAGCCCTAGGGGGTTCGGTAATGAAAAACTGTTTTTT. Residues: CASSPRGFGNEKLFF.

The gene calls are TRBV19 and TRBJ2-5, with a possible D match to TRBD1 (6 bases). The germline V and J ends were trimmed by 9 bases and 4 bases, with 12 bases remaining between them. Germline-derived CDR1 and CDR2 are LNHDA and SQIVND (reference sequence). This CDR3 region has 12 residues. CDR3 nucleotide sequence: TGTGCCAGGAGTCAGGGGAGAGAGACCCAGTACTTC. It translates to CARSQGRETQYF. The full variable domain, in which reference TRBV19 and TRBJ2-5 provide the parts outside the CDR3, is DGGITQSPKYLFRKEGQNVTLSCEQNLNHDAMYWYRQDPGQGLRLIYYSQIVNDFQKGDIAEGYSVSREKKESFPLTVTSAQKNPTAFYLCARSQGRETQYFGPGTRLLVL.

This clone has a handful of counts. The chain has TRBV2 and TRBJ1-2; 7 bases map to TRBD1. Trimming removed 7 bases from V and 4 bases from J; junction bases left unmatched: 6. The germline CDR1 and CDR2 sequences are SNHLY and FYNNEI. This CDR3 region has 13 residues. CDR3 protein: CASTRTGLYGYTF. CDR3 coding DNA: TGTGCCAGCACCAGGACAGGCCTCTATGGCTACACCTTC.